The 6 T cell receptor beta chains below were found in one sample sequenced in a study of blood T cell repertoires in COVID-19. Generated by immunoSEQ multiplex PCR, the TCRdb table keeps only in-frame clones and is missing some. The repertoire holds roughly 280,000 clones, with approximately 90% as singletons. The material sequenced was PBMCs or T cells enriched from blood (not recorded which). Receptors were obtained from a man aged 35-49 years who had been exposed to COVID-19.

This clone occurred once. This chain joins TRBV29-1 and TRBJ1-2; D might be TRBD1 (6 bases). CDR3 size: 13 residues. Germline assignment: CDR1 SQVTM and CDR2 ANQGSEA. Trimming left V 5 bases short and J 4 bases short, with 14 bases between. The CDR3 is CSVNRGGGYGYTF. CDR3 bases: TGCAGCGTTAACCGGGGAGGGGGCTATGGCTACACCTTC.

The chain uses TRBV30 and TRBJ2-7; 10 positions agree with TRBD2. With 1 base clipped from V and 1 base from J, the junction kept 13 bases outside the gene matches. CDR1 and CDR2 from the germline V gene are GTSNPN and SVGIG (reference sequence). This CDR3 is 18 amino acids long. In DNA, the CDR3 is TGTGCCTGGAGTGACCCAAATTTTTCGGGACTAGCGTCCTACGAGCAGTACTTC. It encodes CAWSDPNFSGLASYEQYF.

This clone turned up a few times. The chain links TRBV5-1 to TRBJ2-2, with D maybe TRBD1 (6 bases). V gave up 4 bases and J gave up 3 bases, with 10 bases separating them. The CDR3 length is 14 residues. Germline V gene data show CDR1 as SGHRS and CDR2 as YFSETQ. The CDR3 loop is CASSKDRYTGELFF. In DNA form, the CDR3 reads TGCGCCAGCAGCAAGGACAGATACACCGGGGAGCTGTTTTTT.

The chain combines TRBV28 with TRBJ1-3, with D possibly being TRBD1 (5 bases). The V end lost 6 bases, the J end lost 2 bases, and 11 bases lay between the germline ends. Looked up from germline, CDR1 is MDHEN and CDR2 is SYDVKM. The CDR3 extends over 14 amino acids. CDR3 residues: CASSMGGTGNTIYF. The DNA of the CDR3 is TGTGCCAGCAGCATGGGGGGGACTGGAAACACCATATATTTT.

The CDR3 bases are TGTGCCAGCAGTTTGGAGGGACGAACGCCCCTCCACTTT. Protein: CASSLEGRTPLHF. The chain links TRBV6-2 or TRBV6-3 to TRBJ1-6, with D maybe TRBD1 (5 bases). CDR3 length equals 13 residues. Germline-derived CDR1 and CDR2 are MNHEY and SVGEGT. V was trimmed by 4 bases and J by 13 bases, leaving 14 bases between them.

The chain recombines TRBV6-6 with TRBJ2-2; a weak D match, TRBD1 (6 bases). The length of the CDR3 is 20 residues. In germline, CDR1 is MNHNY, CDR2 SVGAGI (reference sequence). V was pared by 6 bases and J by 2 bases, with 28 bases between. DNA of the CDR3: TGTGCCAGCAGCCTCCCAAAACCTGGGGGCGCCGAGGGAAACACCGGGGAGCTGTTTTTT. As protein: CASSLPKPGGAEGNTGELFF.